The clone carrying this T cell receptor (beta chain) was picked up a small number of times. Its cognate antigen is unknown. The source of the sample is a study of T cells after yellow fever vaccination. Study information: Fractions with few cells were prepared using SMART-Seq v4 Ultra Low Input. Study results and limitations: Abundant clonotypes from the bulk population could have been carried over as contaminants into FACS-sorted repertoires. Post-booster repertoires contained most primary-vaccination clones again (about 95% CD4, 85% to 90% CD8).

TCR cDNA, made by 5'RACE template switching, carried an added universal primer site and UMIs. TCRdb re-called the 5' RACE reads through MiXCR, storing one row per CDR3 protein. The table has approximately 450,000 distinct CDR3 sequences, around 19% seen once; the top ten hold over 15%. The CDR3 consists of 16 residues. Per the germline V gene, CDR1 is MGHDK and CDR2 is SYGVNS. Trimming removed 4 bases from V and 5 bases from J, with 17 bases in between. The sample here was PBMCs, taken before the yellow fever booster vaccination. The source of this sequence is a young man who received the YFV17D yellow fever vaccine. The genes are TRBV25-1 and TRBJ2-2, with D perhaps matching TRBD2 (5 bases). The CDR3 sequence is CASSGAGLRSTGELFF. The DNA of the CDR3 is TGTGCCAGCAGTGGAGCTGGACTGCGCTCAACCGGGGAGCTGTTTTTT. Based on the CDR3 plus reference TRBV25-1 and TRBJ2-2, the full variable domain is EADIYQTPRYLVIGTGKKITLECSQTMGHDKMYWYQQDPGMELHLIHYSYGVNSTEKGDLSSESTVSRIRTEHFPLTLESARPSHTSQYLCASSGAGLRSTGELFFGEGSRLTVL.